These 10 T cell receptor beta chains were all obtained from the same sample, sequenced in a study of blood T cell repertoires in COVID-19. This table comes from immunoSEQ multiplex PCR, and its TCRdb copy is limited to in-frame clones, with some not included. This table has over 300,000 clones, 88% appearing once. The specimen was PBMCs or T cells enriched from blood (not recorded which). The receptors were sampled from a woman between 25 and 40 years old with acute COVID-19.

The rearrangement joins TRBV18 to TRBJ1-1, with TRBD1 as a possible D gene (6 bases). The CDR3 has 15 amino acids. Looked up from germline, CDR1 is KGHSH and CDR2 is LQKENI. The V end was cut by 5 bases, the J end by 5 bases, with 18 bases between. CDR3 nucleotides: TGTGCCAGCTCATCTTTAGGACAGACTTCAACTGAAGCTTTCTTT. This encodes CASSSLGQTSTEAFF.

As for this clone: The sample has other DNA sequences that encode this CDR3 too. V gene TRBV7-2 combines with J gene TRBJ2-3; D is unresolved. This CDR3 region has 13 residues. With 0 bases removed from V and 3 bases from J, the gap between germline ends came to 4 bases. Germline assignment: CDR1 SGHTA and CDR2 FQGNSA. The CDR3 spells CASSLALTDTQYF. The CDR3 DNA reads TGTGCCAGCAGCTTAGCGCTAACAGATACGCAGTATTTT.

V usage is TRBV28 and J usage is TRBJ1-2; 7 nucleotides align to TRBD1. From germline, CDR1 is MDHEN and CDR2 SYDVKM. V was pared by 6 bases and J by 8 bases, with 9 bases of the junction left unmatched. This CDR3 has 13 amino acids. The CDR3 DNA is TGTGCCAGCAGCTTCACGGGACAGAGGGGCTACACCTTC. Its protein is CASSFTGQRGYTF.

This clone came up once. The V call is TRBV9, the J call TRBJ2-3, with D tentatively TRBD2 (6 bases). CDR3 length: 13 residues. V was cut by 3 bases and J by 5 bases, with 10 bases left in between. Per the germline V gene, CDR1 is SGDLS and CDR2 is YYNGEE. CDR3 sequence: CASSAGGGDTQYF. DNA for the CDR3: TGTGCCAGCAGCGCCGGGGGAGGAGATACGCAGTATTTT.

The chain links TRBV7-2 to TRBJ1-2, with D hard to call. There are 14 residues in the CDR3. The germline V and J ends were trimmed by 1 base and 4 bases, with 10 bases remaining between them. The V gene's germline CDR1 is SGHTA and CDR2 FQGNSA. As DNA, the CDR3 is TGTGCCAGCAGCTTAGGGGCGGGCCTCTATGGCTACACCTTC. As protein: CASSLGAGLYGYTF.

The V gene is TRBV28, the J gene TRBJ2-7, with D perhaps matching TRBD1 (6 bases). Germline V gene sequence: CDR1 MDHEN, CDR2 SYDVKM. Trimming removed 10 bases at V and 2 bases at J, with 18 bases between. The CDR3 is made up of 14 amino acids. The CDR3 nucleotides are TGTGCCACCGAAGGGACACCACCAACCTACGAGCAGTACTTC. This codes for CATEGTPPTYEQYF.

The chain is built from TRBV30 and TRBJ2-7; 9 positions match TRBD2. V trimming: 2 bases; J trimming: 4 bases; junction bases outside the gene matches: 3. The CDR3 spans 13 residues. Germline V gives CDR1 GTSNPN, CDR2 SVGIG (reference sequence). The CDR3 loop is CAWSSTSGYEQYF. The CDR3 bases are TGTGCCTGGAGTTCGACTAGCGGTTACGAGCAGTACTTC.

This rearrangement joins TRBV28 to TRBJ1-1; 8 bases map to TRBD1. From germline, CDR1 is MDHEN and CDR2 SYDVKM. V shed 7 bases, J shed 6 bases, and the junction held 7 bases outside the gene matches. The CDR3 contains 13 residues. Here the CDR3 reads CASTWQGAPEAFF. The CDR3 DNA sequence: TGTGCCAGCACGTGGCAGGGGGCCCCTGAAGCTTTCTTT.

This clone appeared once. The DNA of the CDR3 is TGTGCCAGCAGTTTAGACACACCCGGGGGCAATGAGCAGTTCTTC. Protein: CASSLDTPGGNEQFF. The V and J genes are TRBV28 and TRBJ2-1, with D perhaps TRBD2 (6 bases). From germline, CDR1 is MDHEN and CDR2 SYDVKM. The CDR3 spans 15 residues. Trimming shortened V by 2 bases and J by 6 bases, and 14 bases separated the two germline ends. Variable domain in full (rest from reference TRBV28 and TRBJ2-1): DVKVTQSSRYLVKRTGEKVFLECVQDMDHENMFWYRQDPGLGLRLIYFSYDVKMKEKGDIPEGYSVSREKKERFSLILESASTNQTSMYLCASSLDTPGGNEQFFGPGTRLTVL.

The chain carries TRBV5-1 and TRBJ1-6, with a possible D match to TRBD1 (6 bases). This CDR3 comprises 15 residues. In germline, CDR1 is SGHRS, CDR2 YFSETQ. Trimming cost V 1 base and J 8 bases, with 13 bases left between them. DNA of the CDR3: TGCGCCAGCAGCTTGTCCTTCGCAGGGGATTCACCCCTCCACTTT. It encodes CASSLSFAGDSPLHF.